This T cell receptor beta chain was recovered during a study of blood T cell repertoires in COVID-19. With regard to this clone: In the same sample, other DNA sequences code for this CDR3.

Methods used by the authors: From reference gene primer amplification, estimates of nucleated cell counts were derived. Profiled with immunoSEQ multiplex PCR; TCRdb holds only in-frame clones, not every one. V, J and clone size were drawn from that table, and D and trimming were deduced from the DNA. Of approximately 270,000 clones listed, 91% are singletons. There are 12 residues in the CDR3. Germline CDR1 and CDR2: SGDLS and YYNGEE. J lost 4 bases, V lost 5 bases, and 2 bases had no gene match. Participants came from about two dozen US areas, aged about 18 to 90 years. Assignments of participants to cohorts depended upon their own reported clinical history.

The rearrangement links TRBV9 to TRBJ1-1; 7 nucleotides match TRBD1. Material: PBMCs or T cells enriched from blood (not recorded which). The sequence came from a human donor in a cohort exposed to, infected with or recovered from COVID-19 (not recorded which). The donor label of this sample is uncertain. In DNA form, the CDR3 reads TGTGCCAGCAGTGCAGGGGGCACTGAAGCTTTCTTT. Encoded protein: CASSAGGTEAFF.